This TCR beta chain was identified during a study of blood T cell repertoires in COVID-19. Turning to the study itself: COVID-19 samples collected from the United States, Italy and Spain covered acute and convalescent phases. Sources were T cells, B-cell-depleted T cells, or PBMCs; the material itself was cDNA or gDNA.

The authors' processing: It was from reference gene primer amplification that nucleated cell counts were estimated. TCRdb keeps only in-frame clones here, not all; method: immunoSEQ multiplex PCR. D and trimming were read from the DNA, whereas the V and J calls and clone size are those reported in that table. The sample lists 140,000 or so clones, 60% to 85% seen once, with about 15% in the top ten. At least ten counts were recorded for this clone. The source is a man aged 45-65 years with acute or convalescent COVID-19. The sequencing input was peripheral blood.

The CDR3 nucleotides are TGTGCCAGCAACAGACAGGGGGTGGAACGCTACGAGCAGTACTTC. This gives the protein CASNRQGVERYEQYF. This rearrangement joins TRBV6-5 to TRBJ2-7; TRBD1 matches 9 bases. The CDR3 loop spans 15 amino acids. CDR1 is MNHEY, CDR2 SVGAGI, per germline. Trimming took 7 bases from V and 3 from J; bases not matched to a gene: 10.